This T cell receptor (beta chain) was documented in a study of technical replicates of blood from a handful of donors. Looked up from germline, CDR1 is SEHNR and CDR2 is FQNEAQ (reference sequence). The ends were cut back, 1 base at V and 3 bases at J, with 10 bases in the middle. This CDR3 spans 15 amino acids. This clone was picked up one time. The method was immunoSEQ multiplex PCR; TCRdb's version includes in-frame clones alone and lacks a portion of them. The sample records around 92,000 clones, about 96% being singletons. Input material: T cells isolated from PBMCs. The sequence derives from a human donor in good health. V usage is TRBV7-9 and J usage is TRBJ2-1; D is possibly TRBD2 (5 bases). Here the CDR3 reads CASSLGGEFYNEQFF. In nucleotides, the CDR3 is TGTGCCAGCAGCTTAGGGGGAGAGTTCTACAATGAGCAGTTCTTC.